The rows below give T cell receptor beta chains drawn from one sample of a study of Ad26.COV2.S vaccination and SARS-CoV-2 variants. Here immunoSEQ multiplex PCR was the method, and the copy in TCRdb shows in-frame clones only, minus some. The table records about 350,000 clones, approximately 90% of them present only once. The input for sequencing was peripheral blood, taken in a trial of Ad26.COV2.S vaccine versus placebo. Receptors were obtained from a person aged 18-65 years who received the Ad26.COV2.S COVID-19 vaccine or a placebo. The CDR3 runs from the conserved cysteine through the conserved F or W. The order of the fields is V gene, J gene, CDR3 protein.

v_call: TRBV18
j_call: TRBJ2-1
cdr3_aa: CASSRRDGDEQFF

v_call: TRBV5-4
j_call: TRBJ2-7
cdr3_aa: CASSLDPGGYEQYF

v_call: TRBV10-1
j_call: TRBJ2-7
cdr3_aa: CASSAGGYSYEQYF

v_call: TRBV10-3
j_call: TRBJ2-3
cdr3_aa: CAIRTQGTPDTQYF

v_call: TRBV9
j_call: TRBJ1-4
cdr3_aa: CASSVAAEREKLFF

v_call: TRBV6-2/TRBV6-3
j_call: TRBJ2-7
cdr3_aa: CASSYSLVGGATYEQYF

v_call: TRBV5-1
j_call: TRBJ2-7
cdr3_aa: CASSAWTGSSYEQYF

v_call: TRBV5-1
j_call: TRBJ1-5
cdr3_aa: CASSPGTGGNQPQHF

v_call: TRBV3-1/TRBV3-2
j_call: TRBJ2-2
cdr3_aa: CASSRTGGNTGELFF

v_call: TRBV30
j_call: TRBJ2-1
cdr3_aa: CAWTRDRGYNEQFF

v_call: TRBV10-3
j_call: TRBJ1-4
cdr3_aa: CAISESQIKLFF

v_call: TRBV5-4
j_call: TRBJ2-7
cdr3_aa: CASSLDRRSYEQYF

v_call: TRBV6-6
j_call: TRBJ1-2
cdr3_aa: CASSSPDRIGSYGYTF

v_call: TRBV18
j_call: TRBJ2-6
cdr3_aa: CASSPQGAGFSGANVLTF

v_call: TRBV19
j_call: TRBJ2-5
cdr3_aa: CASSMGTGGETQYF

v_call: TRBV27
j_call: TRBJ2-1
cdr3_aa: CASSWSGGLYNEQFF

v_call: TRBV19
j_call: TRBJ2-2
cdr3_aa: CASTTGQNTGELFF

v_call: TRBV14
j_call: TRBJ2-2
cdr3_aa: CASSQVPGLTGELFF

v_call: TRBV30
j_call: TRBJ2-2
cdr3_aa: CAWSVARANTGELFF

v_call: TRBV3-1/TRBV3-2
j_call: TRBJ2-7
cdr3_aa: CASSLVGESREQYF

v_call: TRBV7-9
j_call: TRBJ2-3
cdr3_aa: CASSSWTGSGSDTQYF

v_call: TRBV5-1
j_call: TRBJ2-7
cdr3_aa: CASSLTGAEQYF

v_call: TRBV7-9
j_call: TRBJ1-1
cdr3_aa: CASRDITEAFF

v_call: TRBV19
j_call: TRBJ1-1
cdr3_aa: CASSIVALVADTEAFF

v_call: TRBV7-9
j_call: TRBJ1-4
cdr3_aa: CASSPGQGLVTNEKLFF